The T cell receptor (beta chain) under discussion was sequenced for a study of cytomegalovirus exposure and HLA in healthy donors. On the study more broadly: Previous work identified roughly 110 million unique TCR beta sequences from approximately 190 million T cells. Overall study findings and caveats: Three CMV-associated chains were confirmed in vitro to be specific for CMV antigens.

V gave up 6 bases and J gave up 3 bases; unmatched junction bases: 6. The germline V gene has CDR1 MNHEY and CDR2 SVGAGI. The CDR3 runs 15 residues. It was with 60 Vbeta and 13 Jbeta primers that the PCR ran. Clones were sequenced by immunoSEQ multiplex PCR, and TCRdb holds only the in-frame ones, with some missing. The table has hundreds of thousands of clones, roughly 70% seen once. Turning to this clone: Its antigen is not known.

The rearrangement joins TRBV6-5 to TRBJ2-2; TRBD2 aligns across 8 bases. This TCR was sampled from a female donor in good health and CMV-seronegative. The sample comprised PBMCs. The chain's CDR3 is CASSSGGGYTGELFF. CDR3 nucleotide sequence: TGTGCCAGCAGCTCCGGGGGGGGCTACACCGGGGAGCTGTTTTTT.